This TCR beta chain was obtained from a study of T cells expressing NK-cell markers (dated by TCRdb to 2018 to 2021). Background for the entire study: In sorted CD3+CD56+NKG2C+, CD3+CD56+NKG2C- and CD3+CD56-NKG2C+ T-cell subsets from several donors, TCR beta-chain repertoires were profiled. The libraries were sequenced on Illumina HiSeq 2000/2500, MiSeq or NextSeq, producing 2 x 150 bp reads. Of the eight sequenced donors, seven were found to be HCMV-seropositive and one was found to be HCMV-seronegative. The eight sequenced donors were randomly selected healthy volunteers, three men and five women. Results and caveats for the whole study, not just this receptor: Those dominant clonotypes were again the most abundant among CD3+CD56-NKG2C+ cells in a handful of donors, at about 25-60.1%. Whether the expanded NKG2C-expressing T cell clones were specific for HCMV antigens was left unclear. In six donors, the dominant CD3+CD56+NKG2C+ clonotypes were found to rank among the top 10 CD8+ clonotypes and to make up 1.0-7.0% of CD8+ T cells.

HCMV serostatus was determined by detecting HCMV-specific IgG in serum with a commercial ELISA kit. Peripheral blood mononuclear cells were isolated from blood by Ficoll density gradient centrifugation. This sample was sequenced with an Illumina HiSeq 2000. The TCR beta cDNA libraries were made using 5'RACE template switching, a step that added both a universal primer site and unique molecular identifiers. Priming for cDNA synthesis came from the TCR beta constant segment, and two successive PCR amplification steps followed. As for how the authors treated the data: MIGEC was used to demultiplex reads and group reads by UMI, and MiTCR was used to assemble and quantify clonotypes. To remove erroneous sequences, TCR cDNA sequences were retained only when supported by two or more reads. The tcR package was used for downstream repertoire analysis, with clonotypes matched between fractions based on CDR3 nucleotide sequence plus V segment. VDJmatch was used to annotate antigen specificity against VDJdb, with one amino acid substitution allowed in CDR3. TCRdb reprocessed the reads, and each CDR3 protein sequence is entered once, without DNA. The V and J calls reflect TCRdb's pipeline rather than the authors' work. The table kept for this sample lists about 380,000 distinct CDR3 sequences. 4% to 6.5% of the sample is held by the ten biggest clonotypes.

Note on this clonotype: No cognate antigen has been identified for it.

From the germline V gene, CDR1 is MRHNA and CDR2 is SNTAGT. The CDR3, cysteine through phenylalanine, is 14 amino acids long. No DNA sequence is on record. Recombination connected TRBV6-4 to TRBJ1-1. The sequenced sample was blood T cells: a sorted CD56 or NKG2C T cell subset, CD4+ or CD8+ T cells, or bulk PBMC T cells (not recorded which). The TCR was taken from a man aged 18-69 years in good health. The CDR3 corresponds to CASSDTRRNTEAFF.